One and the same sample provided the 25 T cell receptor beta chains below, sequenced in a study of beta chain features in type 1 diabetes. General study results and limits: Among patients with Type 1 diabetes, TCRB CDR3s were moderately but significantly shorter in every one of the four CD4+ subsets.

Isolated RNA was reverse transcribed in full, so expressed TCRB transcripts were sequenced. The protocol was immunoSEQ multiplex PCR, while the TCRdb copy is restricted to in-frame clones and leaves out a portion. The sample records hundreds of thousands of clones, more than 13% being singletons. Which antigens these TCRs recognize remains unknown. Sequences were obtained from naive CD4+ T cells from blood. Every receptor here comes from a young man with type 1 diabetes.

The chain combines TRBV5-1 with TRBJ2-5, with D possibly being TRBD1 or TRBD2 (5 bases each). This CDR3 region has 14 residues. Germline lookup yields CDR1 SGHRS and CDR2 YFSETQ. V lost 4 bases to trimming and J lost 2 bases, with 12 bases between them. This CDR3 reads CASSLRDGQETQYF. CDR3 coding DNA: TGCGCCAGCAGCCTCCGGGACGGACAAGAGACCCAGTACTTC.

This clone was seen a few times. V and J are TRBV28 and TRBJ1-2; D call uncertain. The V and J ends lost 6 bases and 5 bases respectively, with 13 bases between them. The CDR3 has 13 residues. Germline V gene lookup returns CDR1 MDHEN and CDR2 SYDVKM. The CDR3 loop reads CASSRTVPYGYTF. CDR3 sequence (DNA): TGTGCCAGCAGCCGGACGGTTCCTTATGGCTACACCTTC.

This clone was seen only a few times. V gene TRBV5-4 combines with J gene TRBJ2-1; D gene unclear. V shed 6 bases and J shed 6 bases, with 13 bases lying between them. Germline V lookup: CDR1 SGHNT, CDR2 YYREEE (reference sequence). This CDR3 has 13 residues. The CDR3 reads CASTTGNPNEQFF. The DNA of the CDR3 is TGTGCCAGCACGACGGGCAACCCCAATGAGCAGTTCTTC.

The chain joins TRBV5-1 to TRBJ2-1; 8 nucleotides align to TRBD1. Per germline, CDR1 SGHRS and CDR2 YFSETQ. V lost 4 bases to trimming and J lost 6 bases; unmatched junction nucleotides: 9. The CDR3 has 15 amino acids. The CDR3 reads CASSQQRQGANEQFF. The DNA of the CDR3 is TGCGCCAGCAGCCAACAGCGGCAGGGGGCCAATGAGCAGTTCTTC.

J is TRBJ1-2 and V is TRBV19; TRBD1 agrees at 8 bases. Germline V gives CDR1 LNHDA, CDR2 SQIVND (reference sequence). Trimming cost V 1 base and J 7 bases; bases outside gene matches: 8. This CDR3 is 15 amino acids long. The CDR3 reads CASSIGTTGDGGYTF. Here the CDR3 DNA reads TGTGCCAGTAGTATAGGAACGACAGGGGACGGTGGCTACACCTTC.

This clone was counted once. J is TRBJ1-6 and V is TRBV18; D possibly corresponds to TRBD1 (6 bases). The CDR3 is 13 amino acids. V was clipped by 6 bases and J by 10 bases, with 13 bases between them. Germline V gene sequence: CDR1 KGHSH, CDR2 LQKENI. The CDR3 loop is CASSYREESPLHF. CDR3 DNA sequence: TGTGCCAGCTCGTACAGGGAGGAGTCACCCCTCCACTTT.

This clone was detected only a few times. V gene TRBV28 combines with J gene TRBJ2-1; D is tentatively TRBD1 or TRBD2 (6 bases each). From germline, CDR1 is MDHEN and CDR2 SYDVKM. V gave up 3 bases and J gave up 2 bases, with 8 bases separating them. There are 14 residues in the CDR3. The CDR3 here is CASSLEGAYNEQFF. In nucleotides, the CDR3 is TGTGCCAGCAGTTTGGAGGGGGCCTACAATGAGCAGTTCTTC.

A few counts support this clone. The J gene is TRBJ2-1, the V gene TRBV6-4; D is ambiguous. V dropped 8 bases and J dropped 4 bases, with 3 bases sitting between them. This CDR3 has 10 residues. The germline gives CDR1 MRHNA, CDR2 SNTAGT. In DNA form, the CDR3 reads TGTGCCAGCGAGTACAATGAGCAGTTCTTC. Its protein is CASEYNEQFF.

V usage is TRBV6-1 and J usage is TRBJ1-2, with D unresolved. The V and J ends lost 0 bases and 2 bases respectively, with 4 bases between them. The CDR3 covers 13 residues. The germline V gene has CDR1 MNHNS and CDR2 SASEGT. Written as DNA, the CDR3 is TGTGCCAGCAGTGAAGCGCTCAACTATGGCTACACCTTC. Translated: CASSEALNYGYTF.

There are a few counts of this clone. The rearrangement uses TRBV30 and TRBJ2-1, with D maybe TRBD2 (5 bases). The germline V and J ends were trimmed by 1 base and 9 bases, with 25 bases remaining between them. CDR1 GTSNPN and CDR2 SVGIG come from the germline V gene (reference sequence). This CDR3 is built from 17 residues. CDR3 residues: CAWSAGLVSPRRVEQFF. Written as DNA, the CDR3 is TGTGCCTGGAGTGCGGGATTGGTCTCACCAAGACGGGTTGAGCAGTTCTTC.

This clone was recorded a few times. The chain employs TRBV10-1 and TRBJ1-1; D not resolved. Germline CDR1 WNHNN, CDR2 SYGVQD (reference sequence). There are 13 residues in the CDR3. Trimming cost V 8 bases and J 4 bases, with 14 bases left between them. CDR3 amino acids: CASQREGFTEAFF. Written as DNA, the CDR3 is TGCGCCAGCCAAAGGGAGGGTTTCACTGAAGCTTTCTTT.

This clone was counted between two and nine times. The V and J genes are TRBV30 and TRBJ1-1; TRBD1 matches at 9 bases. Per germline, CDR1 GTSNPN and CDR2 SVGIG (reference sequence). Losses at the gene ends were 3 bases for V and 10 bases for J; bases not matched to a gene: 15. The CDR3 has 15 amino acids. CDR3 sequence reads: CAWSPSALQGAAAFF. The CDR3 DNA is TGTGCCTGGAGCCCCAGCGCCTTACAGGGGGCAGCAGCTTTCTTT.

The rearrangement uses TRBV28 and TRBJ1-1; TRBD1 agrees at 7 bases. The CDR3 has 14 amino acids. V lost 5 bases, J lost 6 bases, and 9 bases stayed unmatched. Germline V CDR1 and CDR2: MDHEN, SYDVKM. CDR3 in amino acids: CASSKHRGHSEAFF. The CDR3 nucleotides are TGTGCCAGCAGTAAACACAGGGGCCACTCTGAAGCTTTCTTT.

V is TRBV4-2 and J is TRBJ1-4, with a possible D match to TRBD1 (5 bases). Per germline, CDR1 LGHNA and CDR2 YNFKEQ. The CDR3 length is 15 residues. Trimming removed 3 bases from V and 5 bases from J, with 13 bases in between. CDR3 coding DNA: TGTGCCAGCAGCCAGGGGACTCACCCCAATGAAAAACTGTTTTTT. Translated, it gives CASSQGTHPNEKLFF.

Only a few counts were recorded for this clone. This rearrangement joins TRBV10-3 to TRBJ1-5; D might be TRBD1 (5 bases). Deletions cut 4 bases from V and 5 bases from J, with 12 bases between. The CDR3 totals 14 residues. Looked up from germline, CDR1 is ENHRY and CDR2 is SYGVKD. The CDR3 is CAISADRTYQPQHF. The CDR3 DNA is TGTGCCATCAGTGCAGACCGGACATATCAGCCCCAGCATTTT.

This clone has only a few counts. This CDR3 is CASSPLLAGGSYEQYF. As DNA, the CDR3 is TGTGCCAGCTCACCATTACTAGCGGGGGGGTCCTACGAGCAGTACTTC. The chain carries TRBV18 and TRBJ2-7; 13 nucleotides align to TRBD2. Unmatched junction bases numbered 2, after V lost 2 bases and J lost 1 base. The CDR3 is 16 residues long. Germline V gene data show CDR1 as KGHSH and CDR2 as LQKENI.

This chain uses TRBV2 with TRBJ2-5; D uncertain. Per germline, CDR1 SNHLY and CDR2 FYNNEI. This CDR3 is 11 amino acids long. V lost 6 bases and J lost 9, with 11 bases in between. In DNA form, the CDR3 reads TGTGCCAGCAGGGGTGCTGGGGCCCAGTACTTC. Translating gives CASRGAGAQYF.

As to this clone: Distinct nucleotide sequences in the sample also encode this CDR3. This chain links TRBV2 with TRBJ2-2; D is uncertain. The CDR3 is made up of 10 amino acids. The germline V gene has CDR1 SNHLY and CDR2 FYNNEI. Trimming shortened V by 6 bases and J by 7 bases, and 3 bases separated the two germline ends. CDR3 amino acids: CASSGGELFF. In DNA form, the CDR3 reads TGTGCCAGCAGCGGCGGGGAGCTGTTTTTT.

This clone was detected only a few times. This rearrangement joins TRBV30 to TRBJ1-2; TRBD1 matches at 8 bases. This CDR3 has 12 residues. Germline trimming cut 3 bases from V and 8 bases from J; bases unmatched to any gene: 5. Germline loops: CDR1 GTSNPN, CDR2 SVGIG (reference sequence). In DNA form, the CDR3 reads TGTGCCTGGAGCCCGGGACAGGAGGGCTACACCTTC. This codes for CAWSPGQEGYTF. Full variable domain (outside the CDR3, taken from reference TRBV30 and TRBJ1-2): SQTIHQWPATLVQPVGSPLSLECTVEGTSNPNLYWYRQAAGRGLQLLFYSVGIGQISSEVPQNLSASRPQDRQFILSSKKLLLSDSGFYLCAWSPGQEGYTFGSGTRLTVV.

For this clone: Other DNA sequences in this sample translate to the same CDR3. V and J are TRBV7-2 and TRBJ2-5; D is perhaps TRBD1 (5 bases). Trimming removed 5 bases at V and 2 bases at J, with 12 bases between. Germline CDR1 reads SGHTA; CDR2 reads FQGNSA. The CDR3 is 14 residues long. CDR3 in amino acids: CASSPDRDQETQYF. CDR3 DNA sequence: TGTGCCAGCAGCCCCGACAGAGATCAAGAGACCCAGTACTTC.

For this clone: The same CDR3 is also encoded by other DNA sequences in this sample. CDR3 sequence (DNA): TGTGCCACCAGCAGAGATTCATATGGCTACACCTTC. Protein sequence: CATSRDSYGYTF. The V and J genes are TRBV15 and TRBJ1-2; no firm D call. V was cut by 0 bases and J by 5 bases, with 4 bases left in between. The CDR3 consists of 12 residues. The germline V gene has CDR1 LNHNV and CDR2 YYDKDF (reference sequence).

This clone was seen more than once but under ten times. The chain joins TRBV19 to TRBJ2-5, with D unresolved. The CDR3 has 12 amino acids. Trimming shortened V by 8 bases and J by 1 base, and 8 bases separated the two germline ends. Looked up from germline, CDR1 is LNHDA and CDR2 is SQIVND (reference sequence). CDR3 bases: TGTGCCAGTGTGGGGTCCCAAGAGACCCAGTACTTC. Encoded protein: CASVGSQETQYF. Based on the CDR3 plus reference TRBV19 and TRBJ2-5, the full variable domain is DGGITQSPKYLFRKEGQNVTLSCEQNLNHDAMYWYRQDPGQGLRLIYYSQIVNDFQKGDIAEGYSVSREKKESFPLTVTSAQKNPTAFYLCASVGSQETQYFGPGTRLLVL.

Turning to this clone: The identical CDR3 is also encoded by other nucleotide sequences in the sample. The rearrangement uses TRBV6-5 and TRBJ1-1, with D hard to call. Germline loops: CDR1 MNHEY, CDR2 SVGAGI. Trimming removed 6 bases from V and 4 bases from J, with 12 bases in between. This CDR3 spans 13 amino acids. The CDR3 coding sequence is TGTGCCAGCAGCGGTGGCTGGGGCACTGAAGCTTTCTTT. Translated: CASSGGWGTEAFF.

In this sample, this clone turned up a few times. The rearrangement links TRBV2 to TRBJ2-7; 7 bases map to TRBD1. V gave up 3 bases and J gave up 7 bases; unmatched junction bases: 15. The CDR3 is 16 amino acids. Germline-derived CDR1 and CDR2 are SNHLY and FYNNEI. The CDR3 spells CASSEGETGKEYEQYF. CDR3 DNA: TGTGCCAGCAGTGAGGGGGAGACAGGGAAAGAATATGAGCAGTACTTC. The complete variable domain, with remaining parts taken from reference TRBV2 and TRBJ2-7, reads EPEVTQTPSHQVTQMGQEVILRCVPISNHLYFYWYRQILGQKVEFLVSFYNNEISEKSEIFDDQFSVERPDGSNFTLKIRSTKLEDSAMYFCASSEGETGKEYEQYFGPGTRLTVT.

This clone was seen a handful of times. The chain combines TRBV29-1 with TRBJ2-5; the D gene is possibly TRBD1 (6 bases). V was trimmed by 0 bases and J by 1 base, leaving 15 bases between them. Germline V gene lookup returns CDR1 SQVTM and CDR2 ANQGSEA. The CDR3 runs to 16 residues. Here the CDR3 DNA reads TGCAGCGTTGAAGATGGTTCCAGGACAGTCCAAGAGACCCAGTACTTC. It encodes CSVEDGSRTVQETQYF.